A single sample gave rise to the 12 T cell receptor beta chains below, sequenced in a study of cytomegalovirus exposure and HLA in healthy donors. TCRdb's copy holds only in-frame clones and misses some; the assay was immunoSEQ multiplex PCR. The sample includes approximately 150,000 clones, less than 95% of them seen just once. Sequenced sample: PBMCs. The receptors here all came from a woman younger than 30 in good health and CMV-seropositive.

This clone was counted a single time. The rearrangement uses TRBV28 and TRBJ2-4; D might be TRBD1 (6 bases). V dropped 8 bases and J dropped 4 bases, with 18 bases sitting between them. Germline CDR1 MDHEN, CDR2 SYDVKM. There are 15 residues in the CDR3. The CDR3 spells CASHGPGTRKNIQYF. The CDR3 DNA sequence: TGTGCCAGCCACGGACCCGGGACAAGGAAAAACATTCAGTACTTC.

With respect to this clone: Compared with germline, one end of the junction differs, possibly owing to a read error. The chain couples TRBV5-1 to TRBJ1-2, with TRBD1 identical over 9 bases. The CDR3 contains 12 residues. Germline CDR1 is SGHRS and CDR2 is YFSETQ. In DNA, the CDR3 is TGCGCCAGCAGCTATTCCGGGACAGGGCCCTCCTTC. Protein product: CASSYSGTGPSF.

The rearrangement uses TRBV6-4 and TRBJ2-3, with 8 positions matching TRBD2. Germline V gives CDR1 MRHNA, CDR2 SNTAGT. V was pared by 3 bases and J by 0 bases, with 2 bases of the junction left unmatched. This CDR3 is built from 15 residues. This CDR3 is CASSDLAGSTDTQYF. The CDR3, as DNA: TGTGCCAGCAGTGATTTAGCGGGGAGCACAGATACGCAGTATTTT.

This chain connects TRBV13 to TRBJ2-3, with 7 nucleotides matching TRBD2. Germline V gene lookup returns CDR1 PRHDT and CDR2 FYEKMQ (reference sequence). V was clipped by 3 bases and J by 4 bases; unmatched bases: 7. CDR3 length: 15 amino acids. CDR3 nucleotides: TGTGCCAGCAGCTTTGGGACTAAACAGCCAGATACGCAGTATTTT. This translates into CASSFGTKQPDTQYF.

This sequence joins TRBV28 and TRBJ2-7, with D tentatively TRBD1 (6 bases). This CDR3 spans 14 amino acids. Trimming took 5 bases from V and 0 from J, leaving 11 bases between them. The germline V gene encodes CDR1 MDHEN and CDR2 SYDVKM. CDR3 residues: CASSRQAPSYEQYF. The CDR3 DNA is TGTGCCAGCAGTAGACAGGCCCCCTCCTACGAGCAGTACTTC.

The CDR3 nucleotides are TGTGCCAGCAGTTTCTTCCCATGGGGACAGGGTGGCTACGAGCAGTACTTC. Translation gives CASSFFPWGQGGYEQYF. This chain connects TRBV28 to TRBJ2-7; 9 bases line up with TRBD1. V shed 3 bases and J 3 bases; nucleotides not matched to a gene: 12. CDR3 size: 17 residues. Germline V gene sequence: CDR1 MDHEN, CDR2 SYDVKM.

V usage is TRBV4-1 and J usage is TRBJ1-5; D perhaps matches TRBD1 (6 bases). The V gene lost 8 bases and the J gene lost 7 bases, with 18 bases spanning the gap. Germline values: CDR1 MGHRA, CDR2 YSYEKL. The CDR3 sequence is 14 residues long. CDR3 in amino acids: CASRPAGAGQPQHF. Here the CDR3 DNA reads TGCGCCAGCCGACCCGCGGGGGCAGGGCAGCCCCAGCATTTT.

This rearrangement joins TRBV28 to TRBJ2-3; 12 bases line up with TRBD2. The CDR3 runs 16 residues. V was clipped by 4 bases and J by 5 bases; unmatched bases: 7. The germline V gene encodes CDR1 MDHEN and CDR2 SYDVKM. The CDR3 sequence: CASSSRLAGALDTQYF. The CDR3 DNA is TGTGCCAGCAGTTCAAGACTAGCGGGAGCCCTAGATACGCAGTATTTT.

This clone came up once. Here the CDR3 DNA reads TGTGCCAGCAGCGCGTACAGGCCTAACTATGGCTACACCTTC. This gives the protein CASSAYRPNYGYTF. The chain has TRBV7-9 and TRBJ1-2, with D perhaps TRBD1 (5 bases). The CDR3 has 14 amino acids. The germline V gene encodes CDR1 SEHNR and CDR2 FQNEAQ (reference sequence). V shed 5 bases and J shed 0 bases, with 10 bases lying between them.

The J gene is TRBJ2-7, the V gene TRBV29-1; 10 bases agree with TRBD1. The germline CDR1 and CDR2 sequences are SQVTM and ANQGSEA. J gave up 6 bases and V 4 bases, and 6 bases lay outside the gene matches. The CDR3 covers 13 residues. The CDR3 spells CSVGQGALGEQYF. CDR3 nucleotides: TGCAGCGTTGGACAGGGGGCTTTGGGCGAGCAGTACTTC.

V gene TRBV7-9 combines with J gene TRBJ2-6, with a weak D call TRBD2 (5 bases). V lost 6 bases to trimming and J lost 1 base, with 13 bases between them. Germline CDR1 is SEHNR and CDR2 is FQNEAQ (reference sequence). The CDR3 length is 16 residues. The CDR3 DNA follows: TGTGCCAGCAGGGGCAGGTGGGAGTCTGGGGCCAACGTCCTGACTTTC. This sequence encodes CASRGRWESGANVLTF.

The gene calls are TRBV4-3 and TRBJ1-5; no reliable D call. Deletions cut 1 base from V and 1 base from J, with 8 bases between. Germline V gene sequence: CDR1 LGHNA, CDR2 YSLEER. CDR3 size: 15 residues. The CDR3 DNA sequence: TGCGCCAGCAGCCAAGGTTTTCAGAGCAATCAGCCCCAGCATTTT. As protein: CASSQGFQSNQPQHF.